The 18 T cell receptor beta chains below come from one sample, sequenced in a study of T cell responses to AZD1222 COVID-19 vaccine. Profiled with immunoSEQ multiplex PCR; TCRdb holds only in-frame clones, not every one. Of about 130,000 clones detected, nearly 90% appear once; the ten largest clones hold around a tenth. The starting material was peripheral blood, obtained 28 days after the second AZD1222 dose. These receptors were obtained from an adult who received the AZD1222 COVID-19 vaccine.

The CDR3 loop reads CASSLAGQPNEQFF. The CDR3 region has the DNA TGCGCCAGCAGCTTGGCCGGGCAGCCAAATGAGCAGTTCTTC. The J gene is TRBJ2-1, the V gene TRBV5-1; unclear D gene. Germline V CDR1 and CDR2: SGHRS, YFSETQ. The ends were cut back, 0 bases at V and 7 bases at J, with 11 bases in the middle. The CDR3 is 14 residues long.

This chain joins TRBV7-8 and TRBJ1-2, with 7 bases aligning to TRBD1. The CDR3 is 14 amino acids. V trimming: 3 bases; J trimming: 4 bases; junction bases outside the gene matches: 5. CDR1 SGHVS and CDR2 FQNEAQ come from the germline V gene. The CDR3 DNA reads TGTGCCAGCAGCTTGGGACAGACCTCCTATGGCTACACCTTC. It encodes CASSLGQTSYGYTF.

The chain carries TRBV3-1 (or the pseudogene TRBV3-2) and TRBJ2-1; 15 nucleotides line up with TRBD2. The CDR3 length is 18 residues. V lost 4 bases to trimming and J lost 2 bases; unmatched junction nucleotides: 6. The V gene's germline CDR1 is LGHDT and CDR2 YNNKEL (reference sequence). CDR3 nucleotides: TGTGCCAGCAGCCCACCGGGACTAGCGGGAGGTGCCTACAATGAGCAGTTCTTC. It translates to CASSPPGLAGGAYNEQFF.

The V call is TRBV27, the J call TRBJ2-5; D may be TRBD2 (5 bases). CDR1 MNHEY and CDR2 SMNVEV come from the germline V gene (reference sequence). Trimming took off 0 bases at V and 2 bases at J, with 19 bases between the two ends. The length of the CDR3 is 18 residues. The CDR3 here is CASSLSGYAADIQETQYF. The DNA of the CDR3 is TGTGCCAGCAGTTTATCCGGGTATGCAGCGGATATTCAAGAGACCCAGTACTTC.

The genes are TRBV27 and TRBJ1-2; D unclear. Germline V gene lookup returns CDR1 MNHEY and CDR2 SMNVEV (reference sequence). This CDR3 comprises 11 residues. V lost 6 bases, J lost 7 bases, and 9 bases lay in between. Here the CDR3 reads CASRHRGGYTF. CDR3 nucleotide sequence: TGTGCCAGCAGACACCGGGGTGGCTACACCTTC.

This clone is a singleton in its sample. J is TRBJ2-5 and V is TRBV5-1; D remains ambiguous. CDR1 SGHRS and CDR2 YFSETQ come from the germline V gene. The CDR3 spans 15 residues. The ends were cut back, 2 bases at V and 5 bases at J, with 16 bases in the middle. The CDR3 here is CASSLENRASETQYF. The CDR3 region has the DNA TGCGCCAGCAGCTTAGAAAACAGAGCATCGGAGACCCAGTACTTC.

The chain combines TRBV9 with TRBJ2-5, with 7 bases lining up with TRBD1. Unmatched junction bases numbered 6, after V lost 0 bases and J lost 1 base. This CDR3 spans 16 amino acids. Germline values: CDR1 SGDLS, CDR2 YYNGEE. Here the CDR3 reads CASSVGGTAIQETQYF. The CDR3 nucleotides read TGTGCCAGCAGCGTAGGGGGGACAGCTATCCAAGAGACCCAGTACTTC.

The chain couples TRBV24-1 to TRBJ2-5, with TRBD1 matching 10 bases. The CDR3 covers 17 residues. Per germline, CDR1 KGHDR and CDR2 SFDVKD. V shed 4 bases and J 3 bases; nucleotides not matched to a gene: 10. The CDR3 DNA reads TGTGCCACCAGTGACTCTCGAGGACAGGGGGTCAAAGAGACCCAGTACTTC. Residues: CATSDSRGQGVKETQYF.

V is TRBV11-2 and J is TRBJ1-1; tentatively, D is TRBD1 (6 bases). Germline assignment: CDR1 SGHAT and CDR2 FQNNGV. Trimming pared 5 bases from V and 6 bases from J, leaving 13 bases between. This CDR3 has 13 residues. The DNA of the CDR3 is TGTGCCAGCAGCCCCCGGGACATTTCTGAAGCTTTCTTT. Translation gives CASSPRDISEAFF.

The V call is TRBV6-7, the J call TRBJ2-7; a possible D gene is TRBD2 (7 bases). TRBV6-7 is an ORF, and what it does is uncertain. Trimming took 0 bases from V and 0 from J, leaving 9 bases between them. This CDR3 has 15 amino acids. CDR3 sequence reads: CASSYSGGPSYEQYF. In DNA, the CDR3 is TGTGCCAGCAGTTACTCGGGGGGGCCCTCCTACGAGCAGTACTTC.

V gene TRBV5-1 combines with J gene TRBJ1-6, with TRBD1 identical over 7 bases. CDR1 SGHRS and CDR2 YFSETQ come from the germline V gene. This CDR3 spans 14 amino acids. J was trimmed by 7 bases and V by 6 bases; bases with no gene match: 7. For the CDR3, the DNA is TGCGCCAGCACCGTTGGACAGGAAAATTCACCCCTCCACTTT. Its protein is CASTVGQENSPLHF.

The CDR3 is CASSPGLAGGVQETQYF. As DNA, the CDR3 is TGCGCCAGCAGCCCCGGACTAGCGGGGGGGGTGCAAGAGACCCAGTACTTC. V is TRBV5-1 and J is TRBJ2-5, with 15 bases aligning to TRBD2. This CDR3 region has 17 residues. Germline V gene sequence: CDR1 SGHRS, CDR2 YFSETQ. V dropped 4 bases and J dropped 2; count of bases not matched to a gene: 6. Together with reference TRBV5-1 and TRBJ2-5, the CDR3 gives the full variable domain: KAGVTQTPRYLIKTRGQQVTLSCSPISGHRSVSWYQQTPGQGLQFLFEYFSETQRNKGNFPGRFSGRQFSNSRSEMNVSTLELGDSALYLCASSPGLAGGVQETQYFGPGTRLLVL.

This clone was observed at least ten times. The CDR3 protein is CASSLGGAALEQYF. The DNA of the CDR3 is TGTGCCAGCAGTTTAGGAGGGGCCGCCCTCGAGCAGTACTTC. The rearrangement uses TRBV27 and TRBJ2-7, with D possibly being TRBD2 (6 bases). CDR1 is MNHEY, CDR2 SMNVEV, per germline (reference sequence). CDR3 length: 14 amino acids. V gave up 2 bases and J gave up 6 bases, with 14 bases separating them.

The chain has TRBV9 and TRBJ1-4; D is ambiguous. CDR3 length: 16 amino acids. V dropped 1 base and J dropped 3 bases, with 13 bases sitting between them. CDR1 and CDR2 (germline): SGDLS, YYNGEE. Here the CDR3 reads CASSVQETVANEKLFF. The DNA of the CDR3 is TGTGCCAGCAGCGTACAGGAAACCGTGGCTAATGAAAAACTGTTTTTT.

The rearrangement joins TRBV6-1 to TRBJ1-2; D is unclear. This CDR3 is 13 amino acids long. Trimming removed 2 bases from V and 4 bases from J, with 8 bases in between. Germline V CDR1 and CDR2: MNHNS, SASEGT. The CDR3 DNA reads as TGTGCCAGCAGTGAAATGTACATCTATGGCTACACCTTC. Protein: CASSEMYIYGYTF.

The genes are TRBV18 and TRBJ1-5; D gene ambiguous. Germline V gene lookup returns CDR1 KGHSH and CDR2 LQKENI. V shed 3 bases and J shed 0 bases, with 9 bases lying between them. CDR3 size: 15 residues. The CDR3 bases are TGTGCCAGCTCACCTCAGAGCTATAGCAATCAGCCCCAGCATTTT. This encodes CASSPQSYSNQPQHF.

There are a few counts of this clone. This rearrangement joins TRBV5-1 to TRBJ2-7; 14 bases match TRBD2. The J segment lost 5 bases and the V segment lost 4 bases, leaving 20 bases of the junction unmatched. CDR3 length equals 20 residues. Germline CDR1 SGHRS, CDR2 YFSETQ. CDR3 residues: CASSVPNETSGRAIFHEQYF. CDR3 in DNA: TGCGCCAGCAGCGTGCCCAATGAGACTAGCGGGAGGGCAATTTTCCACGAGCAGTACTTC.

The rearrangement joins TRBV9 to TRBJ2-6; possible D gene TRBD2, 6 bases. The germline V gene has CDR1 SGDLS and CDR2 YYNGEE. The CDR3 is 20 residues long. V lost 3 bases and J lost 0, with 22 bases in between. DNA of the CDR3: TGTGCCAGCAGCGCCGGGACTGGGGTAGCGAGAAGCTCTGGGGCCAACGTCCTGACTTTC. Amino acids: CASSAGTGVARSSGANVLTF.